This TCR beta chain came from a study of breast tumors, draining lymph nodes, adjacent tissues. General observations from the study: Luminal-like breast cancer showed significantly greater tumor-nontumor repertoire similarity than basal-like breast cancer did. Compared with lymph nodes, tumors were less diverse; compared with nontumor tissue, more.

Via MiXCR, TCRdb re-called the multiplex PCR reads, giving one row per CDR3 protein. The data show 13,000 to 15,000 distinct CDR3 sequences, with around 47% seen just once and roughly 31% held by the top ten. On this clonotype: Its cognate antigen is unknown.

There are 15 residues in the CDR3. With V trimmed by 5 bases and J by 2 bases, 3 bases remained unmatched. Germline V gene sequence: CDR1 DFQATT, CDR2 SNEGSKA (reference sequence). Source material: tumor-adjacent breast tissue. This chain connects TRBV20-1 to TRBJ2-1; TRBD2 matches 13 bases. This clonotype was obtained from a female donor with breast cancer. Some clones in this sample may be carry-over from other donors' samples. CDR3 loop: CSAGGTSGTYNEQFF. For the CDR3, the DNA is TGCAGTGCTGGAGGGACTAGCGGGACCTACAATGAGCAGTTCTTC.